This T cell receptor (beta chain) was identified in a study of blood T cells in healthy people across ages. Primed by a sample-barcoded 5' primer and a J-beta primer mix, a second PCR proceeded for 7 to 11 cycles. With 12 random nucleotides, a template-switch adaptor tagged each individual cDNA molecule. Using its own MiXCR run on the 5' RACE reads, TCRdb lists one record per CDR3 protein. This repertoire shows approximately 800,000 distinct CDR3 sequences, approximately 67% found once; its top ten account for about 30%. As for this clonotype: What it binds is not known.

With 2 bases clipped from V and 0 bases from J, the junction kept 16 bases outside the gene matches. The CDR3 is 21 residues long. Findings of the study overall: While age rose, TCR beta diversity per million T cells dropped in a roughly linear way.

Material for sequencing was blood. This TCR was sampled from a man aged 25-45 years in good health. J is TRBJ2-6 and V is TRBV12-3 or TRBV12-4; 7 bases are a match to TRBD1. The CDR3 region is CASSLRGHRGAPHSGANVLTF. CDR3 DNA: TGTGCCAGCAGTTTAAGGGGCCACAGGGGAGCCCCACACTCTGGGGCCAACGTCCTGACTTTC.